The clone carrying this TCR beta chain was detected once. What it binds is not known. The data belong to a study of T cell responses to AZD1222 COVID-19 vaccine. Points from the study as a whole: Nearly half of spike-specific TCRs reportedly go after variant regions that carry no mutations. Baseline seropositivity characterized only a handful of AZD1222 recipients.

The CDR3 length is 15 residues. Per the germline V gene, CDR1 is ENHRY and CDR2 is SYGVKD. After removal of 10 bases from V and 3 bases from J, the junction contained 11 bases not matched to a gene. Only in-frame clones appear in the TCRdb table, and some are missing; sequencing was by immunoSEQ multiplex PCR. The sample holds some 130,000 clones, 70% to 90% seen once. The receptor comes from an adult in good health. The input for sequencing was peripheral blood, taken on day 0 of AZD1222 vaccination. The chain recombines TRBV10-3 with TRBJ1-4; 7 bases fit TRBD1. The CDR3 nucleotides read TGTGCCACCGCTGGGACAGCGTCTCCTAATGAAAAACTGTTTTTT. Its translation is CATAGTASPNEKLFF.